The clone carrying this TCR beta chain was detected once. The sample is drawn from a study of blood T cell repertoires in COVID-19. Study in general: Specimens from acute and convalescent COVID-19 originated in the United States, Italy and Spain.

The authors' processing: How many nucleated cells were present was estimated from reference gene primer amplification. Method: immunoSEQ multiplex PCR; TCRdb's copy keeps in-frame clones and lacks some. That table furnishes V, J and clone size, whereas the DNA furnished D and trimming. Of roughly 240,000 clones in the sample, approximately 85% are singletons; the top ten hold around 9.8%. Sequenced material: PBMCs or T cells enriched from blood (not recorded which). This receptor was obtained from a woman aged 50 to 60 with acute COVID-19.

As DNA, the CDR3 is TGCAGCGTTAGGGGTCCCTACGAGCAGTACTTC. Translating it yields CSVRGPYEQYF. The chain is built from TRBV29-1 and TRBJ2-7; D might be TRBD1 (5 bases). V gave up 5 bases and J gave up 2 bases, with 7 bases separating them. From germline, CDR1 is SQVTM and CDR2 ANQGSEA. The CDR3 has 11 residues.